Below are 27 T cell receptor beta chains sequenced from a single sample in a study of shared clonotypes between healthy human individuals. The naive CD8 population came from CD45RO-negative cells selected for CCR7, without terminally differentiated effector memory CD45RA+ cells. Sequencing used immunoSEQ multiplex PCR; TCRdb keeps in-frame clones, though not all of them. The table shows fewer than 1 million clones, with around 96% occurring only once. Specimen: naive CD8+ T cells sorted from blood. All receptors derive from a man aged 30 to 39 in good health.

The chain joins TRBV10-2 to TRBJ2-2; 8 nucleotides align to TRBD2. Germline assignment: CDR1 WSHSY and CDR2 SAAADI. V shed 3 bases and J 6 bases; nucleotides not matched to a gene: 18. The CDR3 contains 19 residues. The CDR3 coding sequence is TGCGCCAGCAGTGACCCAGCGGGAGCCACCTCGGAACCCGCCGGGGAGCTGTTTTTT. Translated: CASSDPAGATSEPAGELFF.

V gene TRBV9 combines with J gene TRBJ2-4; D is possibly TRBD1 (5 bases). V lost 3 bases, J lost 8 bases, and 15 bases lay in between. The germline gives CDR1 SGDLS, CDR2 YYNGEE. The CDR3 is 14 residues long. CDR3 residues: CASSADRAKDIQYF. CDR3 in DNA: TGTGCCAGCAGCGCTGACAGAGCTAAGGACATTCAGTACTTC.

The J gene is TRBJ2-5, the V gene TRBV9; 10 bases map to TRBD2. CDR3 length: 16 amino acids. With 4 bases clipped from V and 5 bases from J, the junction kept 11 bases outside the gene matches. Germline assignment: CDR1 SGDLS and CDR2 YYNGEE. The CDR3, as DNA: TGTGCCAGCAGCCCTCGTTTAGCGGGAGGTTCGGAGACCCAGTACTTC. This gives the protein CASSPRLAGGSETQYF.

The chain recombines TRBV7-9 with TRBJ2-1, with 9 nucleotides matching TRBD2. The CDR3 totals 16 residues. CDR1 is SEHNR, CDR2 FQNEAQ, per germline (reference sequence). V dropped 5 bases and J dropped 6; count of bases not matched to a gene: 11. CDR3 region: CASSPRAGGVVNEQFF. DNA for the CDR3: TGTGCCAGCAGCCCTCGGGCGGGGGGGGTTGTCAATGAGCAGTTCTTC.

J is TRBJ1-5 and V is TRBV14; a possible D gene is TRBD1 (5 bases). CDR1 is SGHDN and CDR2 is FVKESK in the germline V gene. V lost 8 bases and J 1 base, leaving 12 bases between the germline ends. The CDR3 runs to 14 residues. The CDR3 is CASPVGGSNQPQHF. The CDR3 nucleotides read TGTGCCAGCCCCGTTGGGGGGAGCAATCAGCCCCAGCATTTT.

The genes are TRBV20-1 and TRBJ2-7, with 7 bases matching TRBD1. The CDR3 covers 11 residues. From germline, CDR1 is DFQATT and CDR2 SNEGSKA (reference sequence). V dropped 3 bases and J dropped 7; count of bases not matched to a gene: 3. The CDR3 here is CSARTGTEQYF. CDR3 nucleotides: TGCAGTGCTAGGACAGGGACAGAGCAGTACTTC.

V is TRBV28 and J is TRBJ1-2; D is unresolved. The V and J ends lost 6 bases and 1 base respectively, with 18 bases between them. The CDR3 spans 16 residues. Germline-derived CDR1 and CDR2 are MDHEN and SYDVKM. CDR3: CASSLTLRHFNYGYTF. The CDR3 bases are TGTGCCAGCAGCCTGACGCTCCGACATTTTAACTATGGCTACACCTTC.

This clone was observed a single time. The V and J genes are TRBV7-8 and TRBJ2-4; TRBD2 matches 15 bases. The germline V gene has CDR1 SGHVS and CDR2 FQNEAQ. The CDR3 contains 17 residues. Losses at the gene ends were 5 bases for V and 5 bases for J; bases not matched to a gene: 7. The CDR3 DNA is TGTGCCAGCAGCCTGGGGACTAGCGGGAGGAAGGAAAACATTCAGTACTTC. Translating it yields CASSLGTSGRKENIQYF. The whole variable domain, remainder taken from reference TRBV7-8 and TRBJ2-4, is GAGVSQSPRYKVAKRGQDVALRCDPISGHVSLFWYQQALGQGPEFLTYFQNEAQLDKSGLPSDRFFAERPEGSVSTLKIQRTQQEDSAVYLCASSLGTSGRKENIQYFGAGTRLSVL.

The V gene is TRBV5-4, the J gene TRBJ1-1; the D is unclear. This CDR3 has 14 amino acids. In germline, CDR1 is SGHNT, CDR2 YYREEE (reference sequence). The V gene lost 3 bases and the J gene lost 0 bases, with 9 bases spanning the gap. CDR3 bases: TGTGCCAGCAGCTATGGGAGCATGAACACTGAAGCTTTCTTT. Its translation: CASSYGSMNTEAFF.

This chain joins TRBV7-8 and TRBJ2-7, with 7 bases lining up with TRBD2. V lost 2 bases and J lost 2; bases outside the gene matches: 9. There are 16 residues in the CDR3. Germline values: CDR1 SGHVS, CDR2 FQNEAQ. The CDR3 spells CASSLPREDTAYEQYF. As DNA, the CDR3 is TGTGCCAGCAGCTTACCCCGGGAGGACACAGCCTACGAGCAGTACTTC.

The rearrangement links TRBV19 to TRBJ1-2; D ambiguous. The CDR3 loop spans 14 amino acids. The V end was cut by 9 bases, the J end by 3 bases, with 17 bases between. Germline CDR1 reads LNHDA; CDR2 reads SQIVND (reference sequence). In DNA form, the CDR3 reads TGTGCCAGCAGCCCCGCCGGGGATGACTATGGCTACACCTTC. It specifies CASSPAGDDYGYTF.

Concerning this clone: Within the sample, other DNA sequences also encode this same CDR3. This chain links TRBV28 with TRBJ1-2; unclear D gene. The ends were cut back, 4 bases at V and 4 bases at J, with 4 bases in the middle. Germline CDR1 and CDR2: MDHEN and SYDVKM. The CDR3 length is 11 residues. The CDR3 DNA sequence: TGTGCCAGCAGTTCCTTCTATGGCTACACCTTC. Translating gives CASSSFYGYTF.

The V gene is TRBV6-6, the J gene TRBJ2-6, with 7 nucleotides matching TRBD1. In germline, CDR1 is MNHNY, CDR2 SVGAGI (reference sequence). The CDR3 extends over 15 amino acids. The trim removed 11 bases at V and 0 bases at J, leaving 7 bases unmatched. The CDR3 region is CAVGQPISGANVLTF. The CDR3 coding sequence is TGTGCCGTGGGACAGCCTATCTCTGGGGCCAACGTCCTGACTTTC.

The CDR3 sequence is CASSGLNSTYNEQFF. The CDR3 DNA reads as TGTGCCAGCAGCGGACTTAACTCAACCTACAATGAGCAGTTCTTC. The chain carries TRBV9 and TRBJ2-1; D is unresolved. Germline V lookup: CDR1 SGDLS, CDR2 YYNGEE. Trimming took 3 bases from V and 2 from J, leaving 12 bases between them. The CDR3 contains 15 residues.

V usage is TRBV27 and J usage is TRBJ1-1, with a tentative D call TRBD1 (6 bases). V gave up 0 bases and J gave up 3 bases, with 14 bases separating them. The CDR3 runs to 16 residues. Germline V gene sequence: CDR1 MNHEY, CDR2 SMNVEV (reference sequence). The CDR3 region has the DNA TGTGCCAGCAGTTTATCGGGGGCAGGCCCTTACACTGAAGCTTTCTTT. Protein sequence: CASSLSGAGPYTEAFF.

This chain links TRBV29-1 with TRBJ2-3; no firm D call. Germline V gene sequence: CDR1 SQVTM, CDR2 ANQGSEA. Between the trimmed V and J ends, which lost 4 bases and 2 bases, there was a span of 16 bases. The CDR3 has 15 amino acids. The CDR3 region is CSVVWSNDDTDTQYF. CDR3 sequence (DNA): TGCAGCGTTGTTTGGAGCAATGATGACACAGATACGCAGTATTTT.

The rearrangement joins TRBV5-6 to TRBJ1-5; unclear D gene. This CDR3 spans 15 amino acids. V was cut by 0 bases and J by 0 bases, with 7 bases left in between. CDR1 SGHDT and CDR2 YYEEEE come from the germline V gene. The CDR3 DNA sequence: TGTGCCAGCAGCTTGGGAGGTCCTAGCAATCAGCCCCAGCATTTT. Translating it yields CASSLGGPSNQPQHF.

The chain has TRBV7-9 and TRBJ2-7; 7 bases fit TRBD2. J was trimmed by 0 bases and V by 11 bases; bases with no gene match: 7. There are 13 residues in the CDR3. From germline, CDR1 is SEHNR and CDR2 FQNEAQ (reference sequence). CDR3 in amino acids: CAGQGGSSYEQYF. The CDR3 coding sequence is TGTGCCGGGCAGGGCGGGAGCTCCTACGAGCAGTACTTC.

The chain joins TRBV5-1 to TRBJ2-5; 7 positions match TRBD1. The CDR3 spans 15 residues. Germline CDR1 and CDR2: SGHRS and YFSETQ. The ends lost 4 bases at V and 5 bases at J; junction bases unmatched: 11. As DNA, the CDR3 is TGCGCCAGCAGCCGCCCATGGACAGGCGCGGAGACCCAGTACTTC. Its translation: CASSRPWTGAETQYF.

This chain links TRBV6-5 with TRBJ2-7; D gene unclear. Per the germline V gene, CDR1 is MNHEY and CDR2 is SVGAGI. The V and J ends lost 3 bases and 3 bases respectively, with 9 bases between them. This CDR3 comprises 13 residues. The CDR3 loop is CASSYNLYYEQYF. Here the CDR3 DNA reads TGTGCCAGCAGTTATAACTTATACTACGAGCAGTACTTC.

DNA of the CDR3: TGCAGCGTTCGAGGCAAAAAGGGGACAGCCCAAGAGACCCAGTACTTC. Amino acids: CSVRGKKGTAQETQYF. The J gene is TRBJ2-5, the V gene TRBV29-1; 7 nucleotides line up with TRBD1. Germline-derived CDR1 and CDR2 are SQVTM and ANQGSEA. The CDR3 extends over 16 amino acids. V lost 5 bases to trimming and J lost 1 base; unmatched junction nucleotides: 13.

V usage is TRBV4-3 and J usage is TRBJ2-7, with TRBD1 as a possible D gene (6 bases). Between the trimmed V and J ends, which lost 2 bases and 7 bases, there was a span of 18 bases. Germline V gives CDR1 LGHNA, CDR2 YSLEER. The length of the CDR3 is 15 residues. The DNA for the CDR3 is TGCGCCAGCAGCCAACTGGGGGCAGGGGTTTTGGAGCAGTACTTC. Translated: CASSQLGAGVLEQYF.

The genes are TRBV11-2 and TRBJ1-5; D remains ambiguous. Germline V gene lookup returns CDR1 SGHAT and CDR2 FQNNGV. V gave up 5 bases and J gave up 5 bases, with 7 bases separating them. There are 12 residues in the CDR3. CDR3 coding DNA: TGTGCCAGCAGCAACCTGGATCAGCCCCAGCATTTT. Protein sequence: CASSNLDQPQHF.

This clone came up a few times. The V gene is TRBV27, the J gene TRBJ1-1, with D perhaps TRBD1 (5 bases). Germline V CDR1 and CDR2: MNHEY, SMNVEV (reference sequence). With 3 bases removed from V and 3 bases from J, the gap between germline ends came to 14 bases. This CDR3 is 15 amino acids long. CDR3 coding DNA: TGTGCCAGCAGTTTTTATGGGGCAGGAGACACTGAAGCTTTCTTT. Amino acids: CASSFYGAGDTEAFF.

The J gene is TRBJ2-5, the V gene TRBV27, with D perhaps matching TRBD2 (5 bases). There are 15 residues in the CDR3. Germline-derived CDR1 and CDR2 are MNHEY and SMNVEV (reference sequence). V shed 0 bases and J shed 7 bases, with 15 bases lying between them. This CDR3 is CASSLSPSSAGTQYF. Written as DNA, the CDR3 is TGTGCCAGCAGTTTATCCCCTAGCAGCGCTGGGACCCAGTACTTC.

V and J are TRBV5-1 and TRBJ2-7, with D hard to call. CDR1 and CDR2 (germline): SGHRS, YFSETQ. The V and J ends lost 1 base and 0 bases respectively, with 20 bases between them. This CDR3 is 18 amino acids long. CDR3 nucleotide sequence: TGCGCCAGCAGCTTGAAACCCCTGCGCATGGCAGACTCCTACGAGCAGTACTTC. Amino acid sequence: CASSLKPLRMADSYEQYF. The full variable domain, rest sourced from reference TRBV5-1 and TRBJ2-7, is KAGVTQTPRYLIKTRGQQVTLSCSPISGHRSVSWYQQTPGQGLQFLFEYFSETQRNKGNFPGRFSGRQFSNSRSEMNVSTLELGDSALYLCASSLKPLRMADSYEQYFGPGTRLTVT.

V and J are TRBV18 and TRBJ2-6; perhaps D is TRBD1 or TRBD2 (5 bases each). The CDR3 extends over 17 amino acids. Deletions cut 6 bases from V and 2 bases from J, with 17 bases between. Per germline, CDR1 KGHSH and CDR2 LQKENI. This CDR3 is CASSWGRDPAGANVLTF. The CDR3 bases are TGTGCCAGCTCTTGGGGCCGGGACCCAGCTGGGGCCAACGTCCTGACTTTC.